A selection of T cell receptor beta chains follows, all from one sample in a study of blood T cell repertoires in COVID-19. The assay was immunoSEQ multiplex PCR, and TCRdb's table has in-frame clones only and misses some. Among a few hundred thousand clones, roughly 87% were seen once, and the ten largest hold about 3%. The sequenced sample consisted of PBMCs or T cells enriched from blood (not recorded which). All receptors derive from a woman in her 30s who had recovered from COVID-19. The CDR3 runs from the conserved cysteine through the conserved F or W. A D gene is named only where the DNA matches it firmly. Some rows mark clone size as missing; the rest say once, few, many or name a class of expanded clone.

abundance | d_gene | j_gene | v_gene | CDR3nt | CDR3aa
NA | NA | TRBJ1-3 | TRBV4-1 | TGCGCCAGCAGCCAGAAAACGGGGGAACCTGGAAACACCATATATTTT | CASSQKTGEPGNTIYF
NA | TRBD2 | TRBJ2-3 | TRBV24-1 | TGTGCCGTAGGGTCCGGGCGGGGGTTAACAGATACGCAGTATTTT | CAVGSGRGLTDTQYF
NA | NA | TRBJ1-1 | TRBV10-3 | TGTGCCATCAAATTCGACAGCGTAGGGACTGAAGCTTTCTTT | CAIKFDSVGTEAFF
NA | NA | TRBJ2-2 | TRBV11-3 | TGTGCCAGCAGCTTGGGGGAGGTGTCGAACACCGGGGAGCTGTTTTTT | CASSLGEVSNTGELFF
NA | TRBD2 | TRBJ2-2 | TRBV5-4 | TGTGCCAGCAGGAAACAGACTAGCGGGAGGAACACCGGGGAGCTGTTTTTT | CASRKQTSGRNTGELFF
NA | TRBD1 | TRBJ1-3 | TRBV6-1 | TGTGCCAGCAGTGACGAACAGGGGCCTGGAAACACCATATATTTT | CASSDEQGPGNTIYF
once | NA | TRBJ2-2 | TRBV6-5 | TGTGCCAGCAGCCGACAGGCTTACAACACCGGGGAGCTGTTTTTT | CASSRQAYNTGELFF
NA | NA | TRBJ1-6 | TRBV19 | TGTGCCAGTAGCCCCGCCTTTCTGCTCGAGTCACCCCTCCACTTT | CASSPAFLLESPLHF
once | TRBD1 | TRBJ2-5 | TRBV29-1 | TGCAGCGTTGAGGGACAGATCCAAGAGACCCAGTACTTC | CSVEGQIQETQYF
NA | NA | TRBJ2-7 | TRBV6-5 | TGTGCCAGCAGTTACTTCGGGGCCTACGAGCAGTACTTC | CASSYFGAYEQYF
NA | TRBD1 | TRBJ2-5 | TRBV6-1 | TGTGCCAGCAGTGAAGCGGTCGGCGGCAGGGGGCTTCAAGAGACCCAGTACTTC | CASSEAVGGRGLQETQYF
NA | NA | TRBJ1-2 | TRBV18 | TGTGCCAGCTCCCCCGGTCAGGGAAGTGGCTACACCTTC | CASSPGQGSGYTF
NA | TRBD1 | TRBJ1-5 | TRBV6-5 | TGTGCCAGCGGGCCCGGGACAGGGGGCAATCAGCCCCAGCATTTT | CASGPGTGGNQPQHF
NA | TRBD2 | TRBJ2-7 | TRBV11-2 | TGTGCCAGCAGCCGTACCCGGACTAGCGGGGGGGCCGAGTACTACGAGCAGTACTTC | CASSRTRTSGGAEYYEQYF
NA | TRBD1 | TRBJ2-1 | TRBV7-2 | TGTGCCAGCAGCTCCGTGATGGGACAGGGGGGGAATGAGCAGTTCTTC | CASSSVMGQGGNEQFF
NA | TRBD2 | TRBJ2-1 | TRBV11-3 | TGTGCCAGCAGCTTAGGGACTAGCGGGAGGTATGAGCAGTTCTTC | CASSLGTSGRYEQFF
NA | TRBD2 | TRBJ2-2 | TRBV27 | TGTGCCAGCAGCCAAATGGGGCGGGAGGGGATCACCGGGGAGCTGTTTTTT | CASSQMGREGITGELFF
NA | NA | TRBJ2-7 | TRBV28 | TGTGCCAGCAGTTTAAGACAGCTCTTCTCCTACGAGCAGTACTTC | CASSLRQLFSYEQYF
NA | TRBD1 | TRBJ1-2 | TRBV3-1/TRBV3-2 | TGTGCCAGCAGCCCCCGGGCAGGGGGTAATGGCTACACCTTC | CASSPRAGGNGYTF
NA | TRBD2 | TRBJ2-3 | TRBV14 | TGTGCCAGCAGCCTAGGACTAGCCCCCACAGATACGCAGTATTTT | CASSLGLAPTDTQYF
NA | TRBD1 | TRBJ1-2 | TRBV15 | TGTGCCACCAGCATTAATAAGGGGGCCCTCTATGGCTACACCTTC | CATSINKGALYGYTF
NA | NA | TRBJ1-1 | TRBV18 | TGTGCCAGCTCACCATCGGAGTTGCCCTTAAACACTGAAGCTTTCTTT | CASSPSELPLNTEAFF
NA | TRBD1 | TRBJ2-2 | TRBV4-1 | TGCGCCAGCAGCCCCGGGACAGAGAACACCGGGGAGCTGTTTTTT | CASSPGTENTGELFF
NA | TRBD1 | TRBJ1-4 | TRBV6-5 | TGTGCCAGCACATGGACAGGGTTTAATGAAAAACTGTTTTTT | CASTWTGFNEKLFF
once | NA | TRBJ2-2 | TRBV9 | TGTGCCAGCAGCGTAGAGGAGGGCTCCGGGGAGCTGTTTTTT | CASSVEEGSGELFF
few | TRBD2 | TRBJ2-7 | TRBV6-1 | TGTGCCAGCAGTGAAGTTCCGGGAGGAGGTGAGCAGTACTTC | CASSEVPGGGEQYF
NA | TRBD2 | TRBJ2-1 | TRBV27 | TGTGCCAGCAGTTCAGCCGGGACTAGCTCTTTACTCGGGGCCAATGAGCAGTTCTTC | CASSSAGTSSLLGANEQFF
once | NA | TRBJ1-6 | TRBV2 | TGTGCCAGCAGTCTAACGACAGGCGATTTAGGCTTT | CASSLTTGDLGF
NA | TRBD1 | TRBJ1-1 | TRBV7-8 | TGTGCCAGCAGCGGGATTGGGACAGGGCCTCCAGATGCTTTCTTT | CASSGIGTGPPDAFF
NA | TRBD2 | TRBJ2-7 | TRBV18 | TGTGCCAGCTCACCACGGGCGGGAGGGACCCACGAGCAGTACTTC | CASSPRAGGTHEQYF
NA | TRBD1 | TRBJ2-2 | TRBV6-5 | TGTGCCAGCGACAGGGGAAGGGAGACCGGGGAGCTGTTTTTT | CASDRGRETGELFF
NA | NA | TRBJ1-4 | TRBV6-5 | TGTGCCAGCAGAACCCGACAGAATGAAAAACTGTTTTTT | CASRTRQNEKLFF
NA | NA | TRBJ2-3 | TRBV24-1 | TGTGCCACCAGTGATCAGAGGGGTGGCGGGGGCTATAGCACAGATACGCAGTATTTT | CATSDQRGGGGYSTDTQYF
NA | TRBD2 | TRBJ2-1 | TRBV10-1 | TGCGCCAGCAGCGGCGCGGGGGTATGCGTCAATGAGCAGTTCTTC | CASSGAGVCVNEQFF
NA | NA | TRBJ2-2 | TRBV2 | TGTGCCAGCAGTGAACAGGGCCCTCTGAACACCGGGGAGCTGTTTTTT | CASSEQGPLNTGELFF
NA | TRBD1 | TRBJ1-6 | TRBV18 | TGTGCCAGCTCACCTTATACTCGACAGGGAATAAGTCCGAATTCACCCCTCCACTTT | CASSPYTRQGISPNSPLHF
NA | NA | TRBJ1-5 | TRBV30 | TGTGCCTGGAGTGTAGTCCAGGGCAATCAGCCCCAGCATTTT | CAWSVVQGNQPQHF
NA | NA | TRBJ2-2 | TRBV19 | TGTGCCAGTAGTATTTCCCAGGGTGGTTTAGGGGAGCTGTTTTTT | CASSISQGGLGELFF
NA | TRBD1 | TRBJ1-2 | TRBV3-1/TRBV3-2 | TGTGCCAGCAGCCAAACTGGGACAGGGGGCTCCTATGGCTACACCTTC | CASSQTGTGGSYGYTF
NA | NA | TRBJ1-4 | TRBV25-1 | TGTGCCAGCAGTGAAAACCCCGGGCGGGGAACTAATGAAAAACTGTTTTTT | CASSENPGRGTNEKLFF
NA | NA | TRBJ2-7 | TRBV5-1 | TGCGCCAGCAGCTCTAGCTACGAGCAGTACTTC | CASSSSYEQYF
NA | TRBD1 | TRBJ2-5 | TRBV5-4 | TGTGCCAGCAGCCGTCAGGGGGCGTTGGAGACCCAGTACTTC | CASSRQGALETQYF
NA | TRBD1 | TRBJ2-7 | TRBV28 | TGTGCCAGCAGTATCGGGACAGGGGGGTACGAGCAGTACTTC | CASSIGTGGYEQYF
NA | TRBD2 | TRBJ2-1 | TRBV15 | TGTGCCACCAGCAGAGATCCTCCTAGCGGGGGTTTCCCTAAGGAGCAGTTCTTC | CATSRDPPSGGFPKEQFF
NA | NA | TRBJ2-7 | TRBV5-5 | TGTGCCAGCAGCATCCTAGCGGACAGCTCCTACGAGCAGTACTTC | CASSILADSSYEQYF
NA | TRBD1 | TRBJ1-6 | TRBV28 | TGTGCCAGCAGTCACAGGACAGGGGGCAATTCACCCCTCCACTTT | CASSHRTGGNSPLHF
NA | NA | TRBJ1-2 | TRBV7-9 | TGTGCCAGCAGACAAAGAGGACCGGGGAGCTATGGCTACACCTTC | CASRQRGPGSYGYTF
NA | NA | TRBJ2-4 | TRBV19 | TGTGCCAGTAGTATAGAATGGGGGGGCGACGTTCAGGCCATTCAGTACTTC | CASSIEWGGDVQAIQYF
NA | TRBD1 | TRBJ2-5 | TRBV6-5 | TGTGCCAGCGATGACAGGGGGTTCCAAGAGACCCAGTACTTC | CASDDRGFQETQYF
NA | NA | TRBJ2-1 | TRBV2 | TGTGCCTGTCGGTGGATAGCGGCCTACAATGAGCAGTTCTTC | CACRWIAAYNEQFF
NA | NA | TRBJ1-2 | TRBV28 | TGTGCCAGCAGCACCCCCTCCGGGAGCTATGGCTACACCTTC | CASSTPSGSYGYTF
NA | TRBD1 | TRBJ1-1 | TRBV19 | TGTGCCAGTAGTGTTCCCCACAGGGGGACTGAAGCTTTCTTT | CASSVPHRGTEAFF
NA | NA | TRBJ1-1 | TRBV20-1 | TGCAGTGCTAGAGATTACACAGCTTTCTTT | CSARDYTAFF